Presented here are 6 T cell receptor beta chains from one specimen sequenced in a study of cytomegalovirus exposure and HLA in healthy donors. PCR amplification relied on 60 Vbeta primers (plus 13 Jbeta primers). This table comes from immunoSEQ multiplex PCR, and its TCRdb copy is limited to in-frame clones, with some not included. This sample contains 45,000 to 55,000 clones. Input material: PBMCs. The receptors come from a man aged 40-55 years in good health and CMV-seropositive.

The chain links TRBV5-1 to TRBJ2-7; 13 bases map to TRBD2. Germline assignment: CDR1 SGHRS and CDR2 YFSETQ. There are 16 residues in the CDR3. V trimming: 1 base; J trimming: 4 bases; junction bases outside the gene matches: 5. Written as DNA, the CDR3 is TGCGCCAGCAGCTTGCCCGGACTAGCGGGAGATTACGAGCAGTACTTC. The encoded protein is CASSLPGLAGDYEQYF.

This chain connects TRBV2 to TRBJ2-1; TRBD1 might be the D (6 bases). Per germline, CDR1 SNHLY and CDR2 FYNNEI. V was shortened by 8 bases and J by 7 bases, with 12 bases between the two germline ends. This CDR3 has 12 residues. Here the CDR3 reads CASLLGTNEQFF. The CDR3 DNA reads TGTGCCAGCTTACTAGGGACAAATGAGCAGTTCTTC.

The V call is TRBV6-1, the J call TRBJ2-1; 7 nucleotides line up with TRBD2. With V trimmed by 3 bases and J by 5 bases, 4 bases remained unmatched. Germline V gene sequence: CDR1 MNHNS, CDR2 SASEGT. The CDR3 runs to 14 residues. CDR3 nucleotide sequence: TGTGCCAGCAGTGAGTGGCGGGGGAACAATGAGCAGTTCTTC. This encodes CASSEWRGNNEQFF.

The V gene is TRBV18, the J gene TRBJ2-4, with TRBD1 matching over 9 bases. CDR1 and CDR2 (germline): KGHSH, LQKENI. This CDR3 spans 14 amino acids. The J segment lost 5 bases and the V segment lost 3 bases, leaving 2 bases of the junction unmatched. The chain's CDR3 is CASSPRQGENIQYF. As DNA, the CDR3 is TGTGCCAGCTCACCTCGACAGGGGGAAAACATTCAGTACTTC.

The rearrangement joins TRBV10-1 to TRBJ1-1; D is possibly TRBD1 (6 bases). Trimming left V 0 bases short and J 11 bases short, with 19 bases between. The CDR3 is made up of 15 amino acids. In germline, CDR1 is WNHNN, CDR2 SYGVQD (reference sequence). CDR3 DNA: TGCGCCAGCAGTGAGTCCACCGGGACACCTAGAGAGGCTTTCTTT. This translates into CASSESTGTPREAFF.

This chain connects TRBV5-1 to TRBJ1-5; 8 positions match TRBD1. Per the germline V gene, CDR1 is SGHRS and CDR2 is YFSETQ. CDR3 size: 13 residues. The V segment lost 2 bases and the J segment 6 bases; nucleotides outside the gene matches: 1. This CDR3 reads CASSLQGGQPQHF. CDR3 nucleotides: TGCGCCAGCAGCTTACAGGGGGGTCAGCCCCAGCATTTT. The full variable domain, rest sourced from reference TRBV5-1 and TRBJ1-5, is KAGVTQTPRYLIKTRGQQVTLSCSPISGHRSVSWYQQTPGQGLQFLFEYFSETQRNKGNFPGRFSGRQFSNSRSEMNVSTLELGDSALYLCASSLQGGQPQHFGDGTRLSIL.